Each of the 21 T cell receptor beta chains below was sequenced from the same sample in a study of post-analysis software for immune sequencing data. Notes on the study in general: Patients carried roughly 5 TRBV segments more frequently than controls did, and TRBV5-6, TRBV5-1 and TRBV20-1 were among them.

Unique molecular identifiers featured in each of the TCR beta cDNA libraries. TCRdb re-called the PCR reads through MiXCR, storing one row per CDR3 protein. The table has approximately 440,000 distinct CDR3 sequences, roughly 45% seen once. For these receptors, no antigen is known. What was sequenced was blood. All receptors derive from a girl between 5 and 17 years old with multiple sclerosis.

The sample holds a few counts of this clonotype. V usage is TRBV9 and J usage is TRBJ2-5, with 10 bases aligning to TRBD1. TRBJ2-7 explains the end of the DNA better; the J call may be wrong. Germline loops: CDR1 SGDLS, CDR2 YYNGEE. This CDR3 contains 13 residues. CDR3 nucleotide sequence: TGTGCCAGCAGCGCCGGGACAGGGGTCGAGCAGTACTTC. Its protein is CASSAGTGVEQYF.

The V and J genes are TRBV6-5 and TRBJ2-1, with D possibly matching TRBD1 (5 bases). Germline-derived CDR1 and CDR2 are MNHEY and SVGAGI. The CDR3 totals 12 residues. Trimming stripped 4 bases from V and 8 bases from J, with 9 bases between. CDR3 in DNA: TGTGCCAGCAGTTCCCAGGGTTATGAGCAGTTCTTC. Amino acids: CASSSQGYEQFF.

This rearrangement joins TRBV6-1 to TRBJ2-6, with 7 bases lining up with TRBD1. V lost 5 bases and J lost 0; bases outside the gene matches: 13. The CDR3 runs 19 residues. Germline CDR1 and CDR2: MNHNS and SASEGT. The CDR3, as DNA: TGTGCCAGCAGTCTATCTGGACAGGACGCTATCTCTGGGGCCAACGTCCTGACTTTC. Translation: CASSLSGQDAISGANVLTF.

The V and J genes are TRBV5-1 and TRBJ2-3; 9 nucleotides agree with TRBD2. After removal of 2 bases from V and 0 bases from J, the junction contained 4 bases not matched to a gene. This CDR3 is built from 16 residues. Germline values: CDR1 SGHRS, CDR2 YFSETQ. CDR3 loop: CASSFGGRESTDTQYF. In nucleotides, the CDR3 is TGCGCCAGCAGCTTCGGCGGGAGGGAAAGCACAGATACGCAGTATTTT.

The chain combines TRBV7-3 with TRBJ1-2; D gene ambiguous. In germline, CDR1 is SGHTA, CDR2 FQGTGA. Deletions cut 1 base from V and 4 bases from J, with 7 bases between. This CDR3 contains 13 residues. The DNA for the CDR3 is TGTGCCAGCAGCTTAAACAGAATCTATGGCTACACCTTC. Translation: CASSLNRIYGYTF.

The rearrangement joins TRBV12-3 or TRBV12-4 to TRBJ2-3; D gene ambiguous. CDR3 size: 15 residues. V gave up 10 bases and J gave up 0 bases, with 17 bases separating them. The CDR3 coding sequence is TGTGCCACCGGATTACGTGACCTGAGCACAGATACGCAGTATTTT. Protein: CATGLRDLSTDTQYF.

This clonotype turned up a few times. The rearrangement uses TRBV6-1 and TRBJ2-3, with 11 bases lining up with TRBD2. The CDR3 is made up of 16 amino acids. CDR1 MNHNS and CDR2 SASEGT come from the germline V gene. V trimming: 4 bases; J trimming: 4 bases; junction bases outside the gene matches: 7. The DNA for the CDR3 is TGTGCCAGCAGTGTTACCCTAGCGGGGGGCTCAGATACGCAGTATTTT. This codes for CASSVTLAGGSDTQYF.

The chain links TRBV28 to TRBJ2-7; 8 bases are a match to TRBD1. The CDR3 extends over 14 amino acids. With V trimmed by 2 bases and J by 5 bases, 5 bases remained unmatched. Germline V gives CDR1 MDHEN, CDR2 SYDVKM. The CDR3 is CASSLSQGADEQYF. In DNA, the CDR3 is TGTGCCAGCAGTTTAAGTCAGGGGGCTGACGAGCAGTACTTC.

The rearrangement uses TRBV20-1 and TRBJ2-1, with D possibly being TRBD2 (5 bases). CDR3 length: 14 amino acids. The germline V and J ends were trimmed by 5 bases and 8 bases, with 19 bases remaining between them. CDR1 and CDR2 (germline): DFQATT, SNEGSKA (reference sequence). CDR3 amino acids: CSAGGLSGSDEQFF. As DNA, the CDR3 is TGCAGTGCTGGAGGACTCTCGGGATCGGATGAGCAGTTCTTC.

This sequence joins TRBV9 and TRBJ2-5; a weak D match, TRBD1 (6 bases). Trimming pared 3 bases from V and 4 bases from J, leaving 13 bases between. The CDR3 sequence is 14 residues long. In germline, CDR1 is SGDLS, CDR2 YYNGEE. This chain's CDR3 is CASSAGTLGETQYF. CDR3 coding DNA: TGTGCCAGCAGCGCCGGGACATTAGGAGAGACCCAGTACTTC.

This CDR3 is CASRAGTPYGYTF. CDR3 sequence (DNA): TGTGCCAGCAGAGCAGGGACCCCCTATGGCTACACCTTC. The rearrangement uses TRBV12-3 or TRBV12-4 and TRBJ1-2; TRBD1 might be the D (5 bases). CDR3 length: 13 residues. Trimming took off 6 bases at V and 4 bases at J, with 12 bases between the two ends.

This clonotype came up a few times. The genes are TRBV7-2 and TRBJ2-5, with 8 bases lining up with TRBD1. J was trimmed by 4 bases and V by 0 bases; bases with no gene match: 4. In germline, CDR1 is SGHTA, CDR2 FQGNSA. The CDR3 covers 15 residues. CDR3 loop: CASSLALQGGETQYF. The CDR3 coding sequence is TGTGCCAGCAGCTTAGCTCTACAGGGGGGAGAGACCCAGTACTTC.

The V gene is TRBV18, the J gene TRBJ2-3; D unresolved. Per germline, CDR1 KGHSH and CDR2 LQKENI. The CDR3 is made up of 14 amino acids. V gave up 2 bases and J gave up 2 bases, with 8 bases separating them. This CDR3 is CASSPTSATDTQYF. DNA for the CDR3: TGTGCCAGCTCACCAACGAGCGCCACAGATACGCAGTATTTT.

This clonotype turned up a few times. The genes are TRBV29-1 and TRBJ2-1, with 11 bases identical to TRBD2. The J segment lost 0 bases and the V segment lost 7 bases, leaving 23 bases of the junction unmatched. The CDR3 totals 21 residues. Germline CDR1 reads SQVTM; CDR2 reads ANQGSEA. The CDR3 is CSGTGTSSGRSTQSSYNEQFF. CDR3 nucleotide sequence: TGCAGCGGAACTGGGACGTCTAGCGGGAGGTCCACGCAGAGCTCCTACAATGAGCAGTTCTTC.

The chain has TRBV12-3 or TRBV12-4 and TRBJ2-1, with 7 bases fitting TRBD1. The CDR3 is 13 residues long. V shed 9 bases and J 2 bases; nucleotides not matched to a gene: 4. CDR3 bases: TGTGCCAGTGGGGGACAGACCTACAATGAGCAGTTCTTC. Protein: CASGGQTYNEQFF.

The chain uses TRBV12-3 or TRBV12-4 and TRBJ1-1; no reliable D call. The CDR3 runs 12 residues. Between the trimmed V and J ends, which lost 3 bases and 2 bases, there was a span of 4 bases. CDR3 loop: CASSFPNTEAFF. DNA for the CDR3: TGTGCCAGCAGTTTTCCAAACACTGAAGCTTTCTTT.

The chain recombines TRBV9 with TRBJ1-1; the match to TRBD1 covers 7 bases. The V gene's germline CDR1 is SGDLS and CDR2 YYNGEE. The V and J ends lost 6 bases and 4 bases, in that order; junction bases with no gene match: 15. CDR3 length: 16 amino acids. This CDR3 reads CASTRSTGLEGTEAFF. The CDR3 coding sequence is TGTGCCAGCACCCGCTCGACAGGGTTAGAGGGCACTGAAGCTTTCTTT.

This chain connects TRBV20-1 to TRBJ1-4; D not certain. The CDR3 is 15 residues long. V lost 5 bases, J lost 0 bases, and 13 bases lay in between. Germline V gene data show CDR1 as DFQATT and CDR2 as SNEGSKA (reference sequence). CDR3 nucleotides: TGCAGTGCTCGACCGCCTCTTGCAACTAATGAAAAACTGTTTTTT. It yields the protein CSARPPLATNEKLFF.

This clonotype was recorded a few times. This sequence joins TRBV20-1 and TRBJ2-7; 12 bases are shared with TRBD1. The J segment lost 3 bases and the V segment lost 6 bases, leaving 6 bases of the junction unmatched. The germline gives CDR1 DFQATT, CDR2 SNEGSKA (reference sequence). This CDR3 region has 14 residues. CDR3 region: CSATGQGANYEQYF. The CDR3 nucleotides are TGCAGTGCGACGGGACAGGGGGCAAACTACGAGCAGTACTTC.

As regards this clonotype: Relative to the germline gene, one junction end is altered; a read error may explain this. V gene TRBV7-9 combines with J gene TRBJ1-5; no definite D call. The CDR3 is 13 residues long. Germline V CDR1 and CDR2: SEHNR, FQNEAQ (reference sequence). CDR3 sequence: CAGSRYSNQPQHF. The CDR3 coding sequence is TGTGCCGGCAGCCGGTATAGCAATCAGCCCCAGCATTTT.

This clonotype was recorded a few times. J is TRBJ2-5 and V is TRBV4-1, with 7 positions matching TRBD2. V shed 4 bases and J 13 bases; nucleotides not matched to a gene: 21. Germline CDR1 reads MGHRA; CDR2 reads YSYEKL. The CDR3 sequence is 16 residues long. For the CDR3, the DNA is TGCGCCAGCAGCCGAGAAGTGAGGGGCAGCGGACTAGTTGGGTACTTC. This translates into CASSREVRGSGLVGYF.